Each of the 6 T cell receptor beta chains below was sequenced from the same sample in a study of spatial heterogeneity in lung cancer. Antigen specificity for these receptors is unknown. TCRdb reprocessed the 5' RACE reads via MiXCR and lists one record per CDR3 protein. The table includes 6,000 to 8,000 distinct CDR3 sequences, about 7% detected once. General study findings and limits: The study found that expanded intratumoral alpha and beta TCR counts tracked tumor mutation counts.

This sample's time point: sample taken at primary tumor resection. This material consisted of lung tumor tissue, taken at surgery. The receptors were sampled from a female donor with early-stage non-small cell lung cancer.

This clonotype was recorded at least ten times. This chain's CDR3 is CSARDTVVGSYEQYF. DNA for the CDR3: TGCAGTGCTAGAGACACCGTCGTGGGATCCTACGAGCAGTACTTC. The chain links TRBV20-1 to TRBJ2-7; D is unclear. The CDR3 length is 15 residues. The V gene lost 0 bases and the J gene lost 1 base, with 13 bases spanning the gap. Germline lookup yields CDR1 DFQATT and CDR2 SNEGSKA (reference sequence).

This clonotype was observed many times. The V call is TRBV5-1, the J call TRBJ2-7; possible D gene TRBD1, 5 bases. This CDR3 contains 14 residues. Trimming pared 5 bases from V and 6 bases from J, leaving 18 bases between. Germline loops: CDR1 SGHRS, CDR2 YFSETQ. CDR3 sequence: CASRSSGRVGEQYF. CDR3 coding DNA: TGCGCCAGCAGATCTAGTGGCAGGGTGGGCGAGCAGTACTTC.

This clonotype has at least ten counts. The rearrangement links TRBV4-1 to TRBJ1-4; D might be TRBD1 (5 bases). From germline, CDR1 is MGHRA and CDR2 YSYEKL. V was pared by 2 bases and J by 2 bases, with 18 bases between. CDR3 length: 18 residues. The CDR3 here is CASSQWGVGPGTNEKLFF. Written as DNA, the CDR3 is TGCGCCAGCAGCCAATGGGGCGTGGGGCCAGGCACTAATGAAAAACTGTTTTTT.

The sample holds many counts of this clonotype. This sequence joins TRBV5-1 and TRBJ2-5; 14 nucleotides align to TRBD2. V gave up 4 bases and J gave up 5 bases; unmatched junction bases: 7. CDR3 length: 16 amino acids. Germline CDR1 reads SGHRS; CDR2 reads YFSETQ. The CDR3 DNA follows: TGCGCCAGCAGCACACCGGGACTAGCGGGAGTTGAGACCCAGTACTTC. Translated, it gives CASSTPGLAGVETQYF.

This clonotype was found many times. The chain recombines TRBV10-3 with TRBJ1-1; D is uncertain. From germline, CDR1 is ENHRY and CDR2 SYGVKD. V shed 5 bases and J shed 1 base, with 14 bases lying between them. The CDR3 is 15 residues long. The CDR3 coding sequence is TGTGCCATCAGTCCCGGCGGAGCAAAGAACACTGAAGCTTTCTTT. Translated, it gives CAISPGGAKNTEAFF.

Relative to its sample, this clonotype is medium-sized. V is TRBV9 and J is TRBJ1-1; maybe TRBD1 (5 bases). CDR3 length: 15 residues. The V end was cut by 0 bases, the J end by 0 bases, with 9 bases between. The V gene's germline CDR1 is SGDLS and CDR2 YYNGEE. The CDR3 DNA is TGTGCCAGCAGCGTAGATCTGGGACTGAACACTGAAGCTTTCTTT. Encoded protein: CASSVDLGLNTEAFF. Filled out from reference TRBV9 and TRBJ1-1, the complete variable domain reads DSGVTQTPKHLITATGQRVTLRCSPRSGDLSVYWYQQSLDQGLQFLIQYYNGEERAKGNILERFSAQQFPDLHSELNLSSLELGDSALYFCASSVDLGLNTEAFFGQGTRLTVV.